The 3 T cell receptor beta chains given below trace back to one sample, sequenced in a study of post-analysis software for immune sequencing data. Prepared libraries of TCR beta cDNA carried unique molecular identifiers. Each CDR3 protein is one row after TCRdb ran MiXCR on the PCR reads. Found here are about 400,000 distinct CDR3 sequences, about a third of them singletons; the top ten hold over 10%. Study-wide results and limits: TRBV segments more frequent in patients than in controls numbered five and included TRBV5-6, TRBV5-1 and TRBV20-1.

Their target antigens are unknown. Sample: blood. These receptors were taken from a girl aged 10-17 years with multiple sclerosis.

The CDR3 is CASSDAGANVLTF. The CDR3 nucleotides are TGTGCCAGCAGCGATGCGGGGGCCAACGTCCTGACTTTC. The gene calls are TRBV9 and TRBJ2-6; D gene uncertain. The CDR3 is made up of 13 amino acids. Germline CDR1 SGDLS, CDR2 YYNGEE. V was trimmed by 3 bases and J by 4 bases, leaving 5 bases between them.

This clonotype was found a few times. The chain recombines TRBV29-1 with TRBJ2-1; 9 nucleotides line up with TRBD2. V lost 5 bases to trimming and J lost 8 bases; unmatched junction nucleotides: 10. This CDR3 region has 14 residues. The germline gives CDR1 SQVTM, CDR2 ANQGSEA. CDR3 in DNA: TGCAGCGTTCATAGCGGGGGCCTCGGCGATGAGCAGTTCTTC. Translating it yields CSVHSGGLGDEQFF.

A word on this clonotype: Just one base apart from a much larger clone, this may be a read error. In nucleotides, the CDR3 is TGTGCCAGCAGCTTAGACCGGAACACTGAAACTTTCTTT. Its translation: CASSLDRNTETFF. The chain employs TRBV13 and TRBJ1-1; D is undetermined. There are 13 residues in the CDR3. Germline V gene data show CDR1 as PRHDT and CDR2 as FYEKMQ (reference sequence).